This T cell receptor (beta chain) came from a study of blood T cell repertoires in COVID-19. Study information: Acute-phase and convalescent COVID-19 samples originated in the United States, Italy and Spain. PBMCs, B-cell-depleted T cells, or T cells were the source of the cDNA or gDNA that made up the material.

The V end was cut by 3 bases, the J end by 8 bases, with 14 bases between. The germline gives CDR1 MNHNS, CDR2 SASEGT. The CDR3 runs to 14 residues. Data came from immunoSEQ multiplex PCR; TCRdb stores just in-frame clones and leaves some out. The sample includes roughly 43,000 clones, about four fifths seen only once; the top ten take roughly 4.4%. This sequence originates from a woman between 70 and 85 years old with acute or convalescent COVID-19. Sequenced sample: peripheral blood. The V and J genes are TRBV6-1 and TRBJ1-5; D remains ambiguous. In nucleotides, the CDR3 is TGTGCCAGCAGTGAGGTCCTGACGGGGAAGCCCCAGCATTTT. It translates to CASSEVLTGKPQHF.